These 5 T cell receptor beta chains share one sample of origin, sequenced in a study of T cells expressing NK-cell markers. TCRdb reworked the 5' RACE reads into one entry per CDR3 protein, no DNA. The listing contains fewer than 400,000 distinct CDR3 sequences. Specimen: blood T cells: a sorted CD56 or NKG2C T cell subset, CD4+ or CD8+ T cells, or bulk PBMC T cells (not recorded which). All receptors derive from a man between 18 and 69 years old in good health.

The chain joins TRBV30 to TRBJ2-2; TCRdb reports TRBD1, a call that lacks DNA to check it against. The CDR3 is 14 amino acids. Germline CDR1 and CDR2: GTSNPN and SVGIG (reference sequence). CDR3: CAWSGGHPTGELFF.

V usage is TRBV9 and J usage is TRBJ1-2. The CDR3 has 11 residues. Per germline, CDR1 SGDLS and CDR2 YYNGEE. The CDR3 spells CASSAGGGYTF.

This chain uses TRBV29-1 with TRBJ1-5; the D call of TRBD1 rests on TCRdb alone, since no DNA is present to check it. The CDR3 covers 14 residues. Germline V gene data show CDR1 as SQVTM and CDR2 as ANQGSEA. CDR3 amino acids: CSVATGASNQPQHF.

The chain couples TRBV21-1 to TRBJ1-1; TCRdb names TRBD1, which stays unverified in the absence of DNA. TRBV21-1 is noted as a pseudogene. The length of the CDR3 is 17 residues. This chain's CDR3 is CASSNRGMGAGGTEAFF.

This chain joins TRBV15 and TRBJ2-7; TCRdb outputs TRBD1, but without DNA this stays unchecked. CDR1 LNHNV and CDR2 YYDKDF come from the germline V gene (reference sequence). This CDR3 spans 15 amino acids. This CDR3 reads CATSPWGTDTYEQYF.